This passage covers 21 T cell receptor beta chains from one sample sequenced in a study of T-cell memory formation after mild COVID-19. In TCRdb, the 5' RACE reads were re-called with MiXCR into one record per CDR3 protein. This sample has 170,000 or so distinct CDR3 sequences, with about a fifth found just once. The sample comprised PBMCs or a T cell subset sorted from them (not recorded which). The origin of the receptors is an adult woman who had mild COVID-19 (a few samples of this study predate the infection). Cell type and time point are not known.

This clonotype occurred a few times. CDR3 DNA: TGTGCCAGCAGTTACGGGTTTTGGGAGACCCAGTACTTC. Encoded protein: CASSYGFWETQYF. V is TRBV6-5 and J is TRBJ2-5, with unresolved D. CDR1 is MNHEY and CDR2 is SVGAGI in the germline V gene. V was pared by 2 bases and J by 5 bases, with 9 bases between. The CDR3 sequence is 13 residues long.

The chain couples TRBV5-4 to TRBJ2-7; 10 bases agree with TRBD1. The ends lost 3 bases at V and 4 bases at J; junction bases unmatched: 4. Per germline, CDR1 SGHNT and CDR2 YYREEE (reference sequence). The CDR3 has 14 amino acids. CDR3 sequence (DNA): TGTGCCAGCAGCTGGGACAGGGGAGAGTACGAGCAGTACTTC. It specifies CASSWDRGEYEQYF.

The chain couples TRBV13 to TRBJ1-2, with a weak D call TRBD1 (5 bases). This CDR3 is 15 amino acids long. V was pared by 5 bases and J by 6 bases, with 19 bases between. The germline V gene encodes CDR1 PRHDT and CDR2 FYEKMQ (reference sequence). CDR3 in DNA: TGTGCCAGCAGCACCCCGGACCGGGGGAAGGATGGCTACACCTTC. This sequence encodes CASSTPDRGKDGYTF.

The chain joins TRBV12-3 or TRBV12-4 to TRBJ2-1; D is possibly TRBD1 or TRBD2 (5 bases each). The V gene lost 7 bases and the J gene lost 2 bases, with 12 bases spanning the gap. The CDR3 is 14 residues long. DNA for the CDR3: TGTGCCAGCACCGATGGGGGACCCTACAATGAGCAGTTCTTC. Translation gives CASTDGGPYNEQFF.

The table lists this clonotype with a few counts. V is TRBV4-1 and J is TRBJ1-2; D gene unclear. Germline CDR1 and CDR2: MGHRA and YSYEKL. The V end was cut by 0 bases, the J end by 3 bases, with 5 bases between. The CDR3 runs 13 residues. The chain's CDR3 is CASSQDKYYGYTF. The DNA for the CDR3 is TGCGCCAGCAGCCAAGACAAATACTATGGCTACACCTTC.

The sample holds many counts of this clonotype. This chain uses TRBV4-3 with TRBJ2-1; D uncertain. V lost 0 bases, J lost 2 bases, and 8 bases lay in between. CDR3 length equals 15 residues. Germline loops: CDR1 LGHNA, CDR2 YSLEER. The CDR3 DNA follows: TGCGCCAGCAGCCAAGATAATACAGCCTACAATGAGCAGTTCTTC. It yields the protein CASSQDNTAYNEQFF.

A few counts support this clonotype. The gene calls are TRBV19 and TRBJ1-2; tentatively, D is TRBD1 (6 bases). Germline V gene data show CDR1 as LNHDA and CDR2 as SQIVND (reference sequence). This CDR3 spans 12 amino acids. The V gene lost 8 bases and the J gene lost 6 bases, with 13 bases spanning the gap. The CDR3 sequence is CASLQGSHGYTF. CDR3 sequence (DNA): TGTGCCAGTCTACAGGGTTCCCATGGCTACACCTTC.

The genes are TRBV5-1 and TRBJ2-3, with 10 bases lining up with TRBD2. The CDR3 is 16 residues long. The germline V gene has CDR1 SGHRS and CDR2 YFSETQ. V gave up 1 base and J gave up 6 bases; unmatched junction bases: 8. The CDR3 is CASSLRTSGGLDTQYF. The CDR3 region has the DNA TGCGCCAGCAGCTTGCGGACTAGCGGTGGGCTGGATACGCAGTATTTT.

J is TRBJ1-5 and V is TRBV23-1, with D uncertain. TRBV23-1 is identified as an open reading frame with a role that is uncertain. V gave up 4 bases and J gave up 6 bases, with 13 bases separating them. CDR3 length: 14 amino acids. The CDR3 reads CASSPFRRCQPQHF. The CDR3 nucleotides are TGCGCCAGCAGTCCTTTTCGGAGGTGTCAGCCCCAGCATTTT.

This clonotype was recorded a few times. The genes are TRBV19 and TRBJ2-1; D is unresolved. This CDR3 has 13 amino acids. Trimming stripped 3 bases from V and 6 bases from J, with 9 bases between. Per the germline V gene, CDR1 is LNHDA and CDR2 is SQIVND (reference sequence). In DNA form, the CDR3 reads TGTGCCAGTAGTATTGTATCGACCAATGAGCAGTTCTTC. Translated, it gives CASSIVSTNEQFF.

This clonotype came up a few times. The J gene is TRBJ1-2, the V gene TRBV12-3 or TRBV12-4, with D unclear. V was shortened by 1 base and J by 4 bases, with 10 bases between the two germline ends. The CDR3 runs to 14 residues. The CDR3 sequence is CASSLGEGTYGYTF. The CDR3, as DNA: TGTGCCAGCAGTTTAGGGGAGGGCACCTATGGCTACACCTTC.

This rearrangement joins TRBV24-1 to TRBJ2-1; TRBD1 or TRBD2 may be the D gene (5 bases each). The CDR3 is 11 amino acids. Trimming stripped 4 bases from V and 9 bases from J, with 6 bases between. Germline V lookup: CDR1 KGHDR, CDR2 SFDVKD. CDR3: CATSEGVEQFF. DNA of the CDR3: TGTGCCACCAGTGAGGGGGTTGAGCAGTTCTTC.

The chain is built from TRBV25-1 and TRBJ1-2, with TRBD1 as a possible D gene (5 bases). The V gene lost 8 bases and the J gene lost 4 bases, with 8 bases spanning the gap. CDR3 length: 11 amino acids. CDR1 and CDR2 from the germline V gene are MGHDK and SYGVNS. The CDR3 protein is CASWGRYGYTF. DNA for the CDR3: TGTGCCAGCTGGGGACGCTATGGCTACACCTTC.

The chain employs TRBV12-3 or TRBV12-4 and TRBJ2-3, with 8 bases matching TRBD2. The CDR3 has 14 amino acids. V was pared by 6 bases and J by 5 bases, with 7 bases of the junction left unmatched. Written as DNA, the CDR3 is TGTGCCAGCAGGGGAGCGGGGGTGCAAGATACGCAGTATTTT. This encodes CASRGAGVQDTQYF.

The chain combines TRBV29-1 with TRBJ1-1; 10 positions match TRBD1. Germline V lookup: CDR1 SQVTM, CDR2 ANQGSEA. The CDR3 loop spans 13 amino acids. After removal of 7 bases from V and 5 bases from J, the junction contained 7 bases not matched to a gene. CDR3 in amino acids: CSATGTGDTEAFF. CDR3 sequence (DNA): TGCAGCGCAACCGGGACAGGGGATACTGAAGCTTTCTTT.

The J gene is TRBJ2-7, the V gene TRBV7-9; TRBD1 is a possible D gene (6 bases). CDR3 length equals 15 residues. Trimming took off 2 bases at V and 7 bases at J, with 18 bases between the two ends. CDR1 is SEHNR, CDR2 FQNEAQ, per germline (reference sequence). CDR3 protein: CASSLPWDGQGEQYF. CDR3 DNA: TGTGCCAGCAGCTTACCATGGGACGGCCAGGGGGAGCAGTACTTC.

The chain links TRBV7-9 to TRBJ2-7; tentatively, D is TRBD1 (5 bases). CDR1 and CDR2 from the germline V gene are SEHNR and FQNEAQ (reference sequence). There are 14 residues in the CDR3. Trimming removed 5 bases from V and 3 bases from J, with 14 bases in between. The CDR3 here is CASSRGQGIYEQYF. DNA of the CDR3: TGTGCCAGCAGCCGTGGGCAGGGCATCTACGAGCAGTACTTC. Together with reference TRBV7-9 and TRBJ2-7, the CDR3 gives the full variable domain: DTGVSQNPRHKITKRGQNVTFRCDPISEHNRLYWYRQTLGQGPEFLTYFQNEAQLEKSRLLSDRFSAERPKGSFSTLEIQRTEQGDSAMYLCASSRGQGIYEQYFGPGTRLTVT.

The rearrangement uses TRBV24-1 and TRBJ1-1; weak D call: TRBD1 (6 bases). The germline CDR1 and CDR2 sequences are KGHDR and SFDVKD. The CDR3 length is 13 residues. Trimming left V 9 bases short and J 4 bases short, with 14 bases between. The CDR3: CATRSGAGTEAFF. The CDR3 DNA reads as TGTGCCACCCGATCGGGGGCGGGCACTGAAGCTTTCTTT.

Here the CDR3 DNA reads TGTGCCAGCAGTCTTCGGCGGAGGGGCACAGATACGCAGTATTTT. Its protein product is CASSLRRRGTDTQYF. V is TRBV12-3 or TRBV12-4 and J is TRBJ2-3; tentatively, D is TRBD2 (6 bases). Trimming cost V 5 bases and J 1 base, with 13 bases left between them. CDR3 length equals 15 residues.

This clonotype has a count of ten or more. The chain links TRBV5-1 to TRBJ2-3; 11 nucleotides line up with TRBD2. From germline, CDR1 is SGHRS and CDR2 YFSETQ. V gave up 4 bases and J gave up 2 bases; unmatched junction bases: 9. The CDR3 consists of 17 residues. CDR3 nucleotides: TGCGCCAGCAGCCCCGGGACTAGCGGTGGATTCACAGATACGCAGTATTTT. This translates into CASSPGTSGGFTDTQYF.

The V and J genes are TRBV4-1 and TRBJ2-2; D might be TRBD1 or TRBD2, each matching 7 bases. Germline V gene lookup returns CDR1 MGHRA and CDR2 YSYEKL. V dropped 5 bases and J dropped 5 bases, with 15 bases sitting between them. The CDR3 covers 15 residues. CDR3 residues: CASSYGRGRTGELFF. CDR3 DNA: TGCGCCAGCAGCTATGGGAGGGGGCGAACCGGGGAGCTGTTTTTT.